These T cell receptor beta chains were read from a single sample in a study of OX40 agonist ivuxolimab in advanced cancers. Using immunoSEQ multiplex PCR, the repertoire was profiled, and TCRdb retains in-frame clones only, with some absent. The table lists around 72,000 clones, roughly four fifths of them singletons. This specimen consisted of CD4+ or CD8+ T cells sorted from blood, obtained in a trial of the OX40 agonist ivuxolimab. These receptors were taken from an adult with an advanced solid tumor such as melanoma, head and neck, liver or kidney cancer. Both conserved end residues are part of each CDR3. A D gene is named only where the DNA matches it firmly. Clone size is stated in some rows and not others, as once, few, many or a class when expanded.

v_call	j_call	d_call	clone_size	cdr3_nt	cdr3_aa
TRBV6-1	TRBJ2-2	-	-	TGTGCCAGCAGTGCACAGGAGAACACCGGGGAGCTGTTTTTT	CASSAQENTGELFF
TRBV4-1	TRBJ2-1	TRBD2	-	TGCGCCAGCAGCCAGGCCGGACTAGCAGTTAACAATGAGCAGTTCTTC	CASSQAGLAVNNEQFF
TRBV19	TRBJ1-6	-	-	TGTGCCAGTAGTTTCAGAGAATCACCCCTCCACTTT	CASSFRESPLHF
TRBV18	TRBJ1-1	-	-	TGTGCCAGCGCTGAACGGGACATTAACACTGAAGCTTTCTTT	CASAERDINTEAFF
TRBV7-9	TRBJ2-7	-	once	TGTGCCAGCAGCTTAGGGGTCGCGAGCTCCTACGAGCAGTACTTC	CASSLGVASSYEQYF
TRBV7-2	TRBJ2-1	-	-	TGTGCCAGCAGCTTAGGGGGACGAGAGCAGTTCTTC	CASSLGGREQFF
TRBV5-6	TRBJ2-2	-	-	TGTGCCAGCAGCTTGGAAACCGGGGAGCTGTTTTTT	CASSLETGELFF
TRBV5-8	TRBJ1-3	-	few	TGTGCCAGCAGCCTGGGGGGCTTCTCTGGAAACACCATATATTTT	CASSLGGFSGNTIYF
TRBV28	TRBJ1-4	TRBD1	-	TGTGCCAGCAGTTCACCGGGACAGGCCAATGAAAAACTGTTTTTT	CASSSPGQANEKLFF
TRBV2	TRBJ2-1	TRBD2	-	TGTGCCATCCAGAGGGCTAGCGGGAGAAATGAGCAGTTCTTC	CAIQRASGRNEQFF
TRBV4-2	TRBJ2-1	TRBD2	-	TGTGCCAGCAGTCCTACTAGCGGGGACTACAATGAGCAGTTCTTC	CASSPTSGDYNEQFF
TRBV5-6	TRBJ2-2	-	-	TGTGCCAGCAGCTCATCCAGGGACGGTAGTTTCGGGGAGCTGTTTTTT	CASSSSRDGSFGELFF
TRBV5-4	TRBJ1-1	TRBD1	-	TGTGCCAGCAGCTTGGGGGGCAGGGGGGGCTATAGGTCCACTGAAGCTTTCTTT	CASSLGGRGGYRSTEAFF
TRBV5-6	TRBJ1-2	-	-	TGTGCCAGCAGCCCCAGACACGGTTGGACCTATGGCTACACCTTC	CASSPRHGWTYGYTF
TRBV29-1	TRBJ1-5	-	many	TGCAGCGTTGCAGGTCTCAATCAGCCCCAGCATTTT	CSVAGLNQPQHF
TRBV10-2	TRBJ2-1	TRBD2	-	TGCGCCAGCAGTCTAACTAGCGGGGGGGCCTACAATGAGCAGTTCTTC	CASSLTSGGAYNEQFF
TRBV30	TRBJ2-3	-	-	TGTGCCTGGAGTGGATACTCAGATACGCAGTATTTT	CAWSGYSDTQYF
TRBV7-8	TRBJ2-3	TRBD1	few	TGTGCCAGCAGCTCCGGAAAGGGGGCAAGCACAGATACGCAGTATTTT	CASSSGKGASTDTQYF
TRBV7-2	TRBJ1-5	-	once	TGTGCCAGCAGCTTTGGAGGGGGGGATCAGCCCCAGCATTTT	CASSFGGGDQPQHF
TRBV7-3	TRBJ2-6	TRBD1	once	TGTGCCAGCAGCCCACAGACAGGGGTTGGGGCCAACGTCCTGACTTTC	CASSPQTGVGANVLTF
TRBV5-4	TRBJ2-5	-	-	TGTGCCAGCAGCTTGGACAGAAAAGAGACCCAGTACTTC	CASSLDRKETQYF
TRBV5-1	TRBJ2-3	TRBD2	few	TGCGCCAGCAGGAAACAGCGGGGGACTACGGATACGCAGTATTTT	CASRKQRGTTDTQYF
TRBV7-8	TRBJ2-7	-	few	TGTGCCAGCAGTTATAAACAGGACTTCGAGCAGTACTTC	CASSYKQDFEQYF
TRBV7-3	TRBJ2-7	-	once	TGTGCCAGCAGCTTAGAACGTGAGCAGTACTTC	CASSLEREQYF
TRBV28	TRBJ1-5	-	-	TGTGCCAGCAGTTTAGGGCACGGTCAGCCCCAGCATTTT	CASSLGHGQPQHF
TRBV28	TRBJ2-7	TRBD2	-	TGTGCCAGCAGTTTTTCTCTAGCGGGTTTATCCTACGAGCAGTACTTC	CASSFSLAGLSYEQYF
TRBV5-4	TRBJ2-1	TRBD2	-	TGTGCCAGCAGACTGACTAGCGAATCCTACAATGAGCAGTTCTTC	CASRLTSESYNEQFF
TRBV2	TRBJ1-2	-	-	TGTGCCAGCAGAACTCGAGGCTATGGCTACACCTTC	CASRTRGYGYTF
TRBV28	TRBJ1-2	-	-	TGTGCCAGCAGTTTCGGCTACGGCTACACCTTC	CASSFGYGYTF
TRBV2	TRBJ2-3	-	-	TGTGCCAGCACCATCACAGATACGCAGTATTTT	CASTITDTQYF
TRBV10-3	TRBJ1-1	TRBD1	-	TGTGCCATCAGACCGGGACAGGGGGCTTACACTGAAGCTTTCTTT	CAIRPGQGAYTEAFF
TRBV29-1	TRBJ2-2	TRBD2	once	TGCAGCGTTTCTAGCGGGGGGTCCGCCGGGGAGCTGTTTTTT	CSVSSGGSAGELFF
TRBV7-6	TRBJ1-5	TRBD1	-	TGTGCCAGCAGCCAGGGGACAGTGTATAGCAATCAGCCCCAGCATTTT	CASSQGTVYSNQPQHF
TRBV7-8	TRBJ1-2	TRBD1	-	TGTGCCAGCAGCCGAGGACAGGGGGCGTATGGCTACACCTTC	CASSRGQGAYGYTF
TRBV9	TRBJ2-1	-	-	TGTGCCAGCAGTCTAGCCCCAGGGAGAAATGAGCAGTTCTTC	CASSLAPGRNEQFF
TRBV5-4	TRBJ2-5	-	-	TGTGCCAGCACCGAGCTTGGTGGGTCGCAGACCCAGTACTTC	CASTELGGSQTQYF
TRBV7-9	TRBJ2-2	TRBD1	-	TGTGCCAGCCGACAGGGGCGAGATAGCACCGGGGAGCTGTTTTTT	CASRQGRDSTGELFF
TRBV5-4	TRBJ2-5	TRBD2	-	TGTGCCAGCAGCTTAATACGGCTAGCGGGGGGAAGCGGGGAGACCCAGTACTTC	CASSLIRLAGGSGETQYF
TRBV2	TRBJ2-2	TRBD2	few	TGTGCCAGCAAGCGGGAGAACACCGGGGAGCTGTTTTTT	CASKRENTGELFF
TRBV30	TRBJ2-7	-	-	TGTGCCTGGAGTGTTAGTGGGATCCGCGAGCAGTACTTC	CAWSVSGIREQYF
TRBV5-1	TRBJ1-2	-	-	TGCGCCAGCAGCTTGGATATTGGGGGGAAAGGTGGCTACACCTTC	CASSLDIGGKGGYTF
TRBV7-2	TRBJ1-1	-	-	TGTGCCAGCAGCCCCAGGGCAGATAGCACTGAAGCTTTCTTT	CASSPRADSTEAFF
TRBV27	TRBJ2-6	-	-	TGTGCCAGCAGTTTACATAGGGGTTCTGGGGCCAACGTCCTGACTTTC	CASSLHRGSGANVLTF
TRBV18	TRBJ2-5	-	few	TGTGCCAGCTCACTTACAGCGTCCGAGACCCAGTACTTC	CASSLTASETQYF
TRBV14	TRBJ2-2	TRBD2	-	TGTGCCAGCAGCCGTCTAGCGGTAGCGAACACCGGGGAGCTGTTTTTT	CASSRLAVANTGELFF